Listed below are T cell receptor beta chains from one sample, sequenced in a study of blood T cell repertoires in COVID-19. Here immunoSEQ multiplex PCR was the method, and the copy in TCRdb shows in-frame clones only, minus some. The sample yields roughly 98,000 clones, 85% seen once. Sequencing was carried out using peripheral blood. The receptors here all came from a woman in her seventies with active or convalescent COVID-19. The CDR3 runs from the conserved cysteine through the conserved F or W. A D gene is named only where the DNA matches it firmly. Some rows have no size entry. The others give once, few or many, or a class for an expanded clone.

.	TRBJ2-7	.	TRBV11-2	CASSLRDSSYEQYF	TGTGCCAGCAGCCTCCGGGATAGCTCCTACGAGCAGTACTTC
.	TRBJ1-2	TRBD1	TRBV4-3	CASSQDPSGQGVGGYTF	TGCGCCAGCAGCCAAGATCCCTCGGGACAGGGAGTAGGTGGCTACACCTTC
once	TRBJ2-3	TRBD2	TRBV9	CASSASPGGPHYF	TGTGCCAGCAGCGCCTCACCGGGGGGGCCACATTATTTT
once	TRBJ1-2	.	TRBV19	CASRGPAQVRYTF	TGTGCCAGTAGGGGGCCGGCCCAGGTTCGCTACACCTTC
.	TRBJ1-5	.	TRBV4-2	CASSQEGRGGTGNQPQHF	TGTGCCAGCAGCCAAGAGGGCAGGGGAGGGACGGGCAATCAGCCCCAGCATTTT
once	TRBJ1-2	.	TRBV5-1	CASSPGQNYGYTF	TGCGCCAGCAGCCCGGGACAAAACTATGGCTACACCTTC
.	TRBJ1-1	.	TRBV6-6	CASSYSWGVTEAFF	TGTGCCAGCAGTTACTCCTGGGGGGTCACTGAAGCTTTCTTT
.	TRBJ2-5	.	TRBV5-1	CASSLASQETQYF	TGCGCCAGCAGCTTGGCCAGTCAAGAGACCCAGTACTTC
.	TRBJ2-7	.	TRBV6-5	CASSLGVVPYEQYF	TGTGCCAGCAGTTTAGGGGTGGTTCCCTACGAGCAGTACTTC
.	TRBJ1-2	.	TRBV24-1	CATSAREGYGYTF	TGTGCCACCAGTGCCAGGGAGGGGTATGGCTACACCTTC
.	TRBJ1-3	.	TRBV7-2	CASSLVRGAFSGNTIYF	TGTGCCAGCAGCTTAGTGCGGGGGGCCTTCTCTGGAAACACCATATATTTT
.	TRBJ2-3	.	TRBV19	CASSWETSTDTQYF	TGTGCCAGTAGTTGGGAGACTAGCACAGATACGCAGTATTTT
.	TRBJ1-4	.	TRBV7-9	CASSSQGIIQEKLFF	TGTGCCAGCAGCTCCCAGGGGATAATTCAGGAAAAACTGTTTTTT
few	TRBJ2-7	.	TRBV28	CASSSPVVPSYEQYF	TGTGCCAGCAGTTCACCGGTGGTCCCGTCCTACGAGCAGTACTTC
.	TRBJ2-2	TRBD1	TRBV2	CATRQGAAGELFF	TGTGCCACCAGACAGGGGGCGGCCGGGGAGCTGTTTTTT
.	TRBJ2-2	.	TRBV5-6	CASSLVTAAGELFF	TGTGCCAGCAGCTTGGTGACTGCCGCCGGGGAGCTGTTTTTT
.	TRBJ1-4	.	TRBV21-1	CASSPRTGRLEKLFF	TGTGCCAGCAGCCCTAGGACAGGGCGCCTTGAAAAACTGTTTTTT
.	TRBJ2-3	.	TRBV6-1	CASSEWATDTQYF	TGTGCCAGCAGTGAATGGGCCACAGATACGCAGTATTTT
.	TRBJ2-7	TRBD1	TRBV11-1	CASSVDRGEQYF	TGTGCCAGCAGCGTGGACAGGGGCGAGCAGTACTTC
.	TRBJ1-2	.	TRBV27	CASKQRGARDGYTF	TGTGCCAGCAAACAACGGGGGGCGAGGGACGGCTACACCTTC
.	TRBJ1-2	TRBD1	TRBV5-8	CASSPGQGKWDGYTF	TGTGCCAGCAGCCCGGGACAGGGTAAATGGGATGGCTACACCTTC
.	TRBJ2-2	.	TRBV27	CASSRRVGGELFF	TGTGCCAGCAGCCGCCGGGTGGGCGGGGAGCTGTTTTTT
few	TRBJ1-3	TRBD1	TRBV6-6	CASTPDRVNTIYF	TGTGCCAGCACCCCAGACAGGGTCAACACCATATATTTT
.	TRBJ2-7	.	TRBV7-2	CASSFTGTYEQYF	TGTGCCAGCAGCTTCACAGGGACCTACGAGCAGTACTTC
.	TRBJ1-5	.	TRBV7-2	CASSLGQGRNQPQHF	TGTGCCAGCAGCTTAGGGCAGGGGCGCAATCAGCCCCAGCATTTT
.	TRBJ2-2	.	TRBV11-2	CASSNPRGNTGELFF	TGTGCCAGCAGCAACCCACGCGGGAACACCGGGGAGCTGTTTTTT
few	TRBJ1-6	.	TRBV28	CASSTPFDRQEGDSPLHF	TGTGCCAGCAGTACCCCCTTCGACAGGCAAGAAGGGGATTCACCCCTCCACTTT
.	TRBJ1-1	TRBD1	TRBV2	CASIPKGTGEAEAFF	TGTGCCAGCATCCCAAAGGGTACAGGGGAAGCTGAAGCTTTCTTT
.	TRBJ1-2	.	TRBV19	CASKRRQEIYGYTF	TGTGCCAGTAAAAGGCGACAGGAAATCTATGGCTACACCTTC
.	TRBJ2-3	TRBD2	TRBV6-5	CASRTRLAGTDTQYF	TGTGCCAGCAGGACTCGACTAGCAGGCACAGATACGCAGTATTTT
.	TRBJ2-7	.	TRBV5-1	CASSPTRATYEQYF	TGCGCCAGCAGCCCGACGAGGGCCACCTACGAGCAGTACTTC
.	TRBJ2-7	.	TRBV5-1	CASSLEGTGAARMEQYF	TGCGCCAGCAGCTTGGAGGGCACAGGTGCCGCACGGATGGAGCAGTACTTC
.	TRBJ2-5	.	TRBV3-1/TRBV3-2	CASSPGPVSWETQYF	TGTGCCAGCAGCCCTGGGCCAGTGTCATGGGAGACCCAGTACTTC
.	TRBJ2-4	.	TRBV27	CASSSSRTVLGGDIQYF	TGTGCCAGCAGTTCTTCTCGGACCGTTCTCGGAGGGGACATTCAGTACTTC
.	TRBJ1-3	.	TRBV9	CASSPGVGRGRNTIYF	TGTGCCAGCAGCCCAGGGGTCGGTCGCGGTAGAAACACCATATATTTT
.	TRBJ1-2	.	TRBV15	CATLGENYGYTF	TGTGCCACCCTTGGGGAGAACTATGGCTACACCTTC
.	TRBJ1-2	.	TRBV2	CASSEGGPGPYGYTF	TGTGCCAGCAGTGAGGGGGGGCCAGGGCCTTATGGCTACACCTTC
.	TRBJ1-5	.	TRBV27	CASSLIRGNNQPQHF	TGTGCCAGCAGTTTAATCCGGGGTAACAATCAGCCCCAGCATTTT
.	TRBJ1-6	.	TRBV3-1/TRBV3-2	CASSPYEDYNSPLHF	TGTGCCAGCAGCCCTTATGAGGATTATAATTCACCCCTCCACTTT
few	TRBJ1-2	TRBD1	TRBV18	CASSLQGQPNYGYTF	TGTGCCAGCTCACTACAGGGACAGCCCAACTATGGCTACACCTTC
.	TRBJ1-1	TRBD1	TRBV4-2	CASSHRDREGTEAFF	TGTGCCAGCAGCCATCGGGACAGGGAGGGGACTGAAGCTTTCTTT
.	TRBJ2-7	TRBD1	TRBV6-5	CASSYRDRGNSYEQYF	TGTGCCAGCAGTTACCGGGACAGGGGGAACTCCTACGAGCAGTACTTC
.	TRBJ2-5	.	TRBV27	CASSLSEGKKETQYF	TGTGCCAGCAGTTTATCGGAGGGAAAGAAAGAGACCCAGTACTTC
.	TRBJ2-7	.	TRBV5-6	CASSLQGRGFYEQYF	TGTGCCAGCAGCTTACAGGGTAGGGGTTTTTACGAGCAGTACTTC
.	TRBJ1-1	.	TRBV6-5	CASRGNRAGTEAFF	TGTGCCAGCAGAGGCAACAGGGCAGGCACTGAAGCTTTCTTT
.	TRBJ2-1	.	TRBV5-4	CASSGGATYNEQFF	TGTGCCAGCAGTGGGGGGGCGACCTACAATGAGCAGTTCTTC
few	TRBJ1-5	.	TRBV18	CASSPWQVDNQPQHF	TGTGCCAGCTCACCTTGGCAGGTCGACAATCAGCCCCAGCATTTT
.	TRBJ1-5	.	TRBV12-3/TRBV12-4	CASSFNTPTTQHF	TGTGCCAGCAGTTTCAATACACCTACGACTCAGCATTTT
.	TRBJ1-1	TRBD1	TRBV29-1	CSHTGQGNTEAFF	TGCAGCCACACGGGACAGGGGAACACTGAAGCTTTCTTT
.	TRBJ1-5	.	TRBV6-2/TRBV6-3	CASSSPRDKWHF	TGTGCCAGCAGCTCTCCCCGGGACAAGTGGCATTTT
.	TRBJ1-1	.	TRBV5-4	CASSLDRDTEAFF	TGTGCCAGCAGCTTGGACAGAGACACTGAAGCTTTCTTT
.	TRBJ2-1	.	TRBV18	CASSPDRSHEQFF	TGTGCCAGCTCACCCGACAGGAGCCATGAGCAGTTCTTC
.	TRBJ2-3	.	TRBV6-1	CASSDTGSDTQYF	TGTGCCAGCAGTGATACAGGGTCAGATACGCAGTATTTT
.	TRBJ1-1	.	TRBV5-5	CASSLDFPTPREAFF	TGTGCCAGCAGCTTGGATTTTCCGACACCTCGGGAAGCTTTCTTT